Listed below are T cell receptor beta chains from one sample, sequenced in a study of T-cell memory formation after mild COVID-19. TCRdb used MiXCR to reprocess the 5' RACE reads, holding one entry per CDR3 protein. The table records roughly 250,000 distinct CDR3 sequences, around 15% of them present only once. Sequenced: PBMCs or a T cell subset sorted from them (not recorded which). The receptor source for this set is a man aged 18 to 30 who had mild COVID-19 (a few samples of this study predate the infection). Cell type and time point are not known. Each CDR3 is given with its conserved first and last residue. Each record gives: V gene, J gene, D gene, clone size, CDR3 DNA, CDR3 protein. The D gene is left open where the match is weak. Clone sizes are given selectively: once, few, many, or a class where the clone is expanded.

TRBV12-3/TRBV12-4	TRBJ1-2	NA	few	TGTGCCAGCAGTTTTGGACTTGAAGGGGCTAACTATGGCTACACCTTC	CASSFGLEGANYGYTF
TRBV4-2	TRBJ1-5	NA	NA	TGTGCCAGCAGCCAAGATACGGGGTCAGGGCCCCAGCATTTT	CASSQDTGSGPQHF
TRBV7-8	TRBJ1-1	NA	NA	TGTGCCAGCAGCTCCCAGACGAACACTGAAGCTTTCTTT	CASSSQTNTEAFF
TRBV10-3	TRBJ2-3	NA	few	TGTGCCATCAGTCCCAGTTCAACTAGCACAGATACGCAGTATTTT	CAISPSSTSTDTQYF
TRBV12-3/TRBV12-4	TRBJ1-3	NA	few	TGTGCCAGCAGTTTACGGTCGTCTGGAAACACCATATATTTT	CASSLRSSGNTIYF
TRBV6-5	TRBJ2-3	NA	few	TGTGCCAGCAGTCAACGGCAGGGAGATACGCAGTATTTT	CASSQRQGDTQYF
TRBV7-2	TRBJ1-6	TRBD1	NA	TGTGCCAGCAGCTTAGTCGCAGGGGGCGCCGGTAATTCACCCCTCCACTTT	CASSLVAGGAGNSPLHF
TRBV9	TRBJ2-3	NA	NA	TGTGCCAGCAGCGTGGTCGGGACCACCGATACGCAGTATTTT	CASSVVGTTDTQYF
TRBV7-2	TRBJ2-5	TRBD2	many	TGTGCCAGCAGCTTAAGCGGACTAGCGGGGGGTCAAGAGACCCAGTACTTC	CASSLSGLAGGQETQYF
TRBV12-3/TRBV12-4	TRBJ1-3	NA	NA	TGTGCCAGCGGGTCGGGAAACACCATATATTTT	CASGSGNTIYF
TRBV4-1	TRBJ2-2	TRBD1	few	TGCGCCAGCAGCCCAGGGGGATTCTTACCGACCACCGGGGAGCTGTTTTTT	CASSPGGFLPTTGELFF
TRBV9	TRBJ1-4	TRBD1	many	TGTGCCAGCAGCACCGAGACAGGGGAATATGAAAAACTGTTTTTT	CASSTETGEYEKLFF
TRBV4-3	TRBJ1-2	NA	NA	TGCGCCAGCAGCCAAGATCTGTTGGGATACGGCTACACCTTC	CASSQDLLGYGYTF
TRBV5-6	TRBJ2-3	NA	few	TGTGCCAGCAGCTGGGTCCGGGACGGTGGTCGCGATACGCAGTATTTT	CASSWVRDGGRDTQYF
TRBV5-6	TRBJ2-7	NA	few	TGTGCCAGCAGCCTCGGCAGGTGGGAAGCCTACGAGCAGTACTTC	CASSLGRWEAYEQYF
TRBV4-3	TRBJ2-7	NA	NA	TGCGCCAGCAGCCAAGAGTTCCAGGGATCCGAGCAGTACTTC	CASSQEFQGSEQYF
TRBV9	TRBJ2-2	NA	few	TGTGCCAGCAGCGTAAGGGGGGACGGGAACACCGGGGAGCTGTTTTTT	CASSVRGDGNTGELFF
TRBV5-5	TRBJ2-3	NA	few	TGTGCCAGCAGCCTCCTAGTACGCACAGATACGCAGTATTTT	CASSLLVRTDTQYF
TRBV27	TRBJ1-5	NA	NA	TGTGCCAGCGTCCTCGCTGTACAGCCCCAGCATTTT	CASVLAVQPQHF
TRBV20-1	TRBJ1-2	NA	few	TGCAGTGCTAAGGGCCGGTCCTATGGCTACACCTTC	CSAKGRSYGYTF
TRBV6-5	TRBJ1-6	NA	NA	TGTGCCAGCAGTTACTCGAATCAGGGTTTGGGTAATTCACCCCTCCACTTT	CASSYSNQGLGNSPLHF
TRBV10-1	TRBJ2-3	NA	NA	TGCGCCAGCAGTGCAGTAAAAAGCACAGATACGCAGTATTTT	CASSAVKSTDTQYF
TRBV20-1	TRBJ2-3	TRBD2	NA	TGCAGTGCTAGAGATTGGACTAGCGGGGGTGGAGATACGCAGTATTTT	CSARDWTSGGGDTQYF
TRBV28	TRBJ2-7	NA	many	TGTGCCAGCAGTTCACCCGGACAGGGAGGGAGTGGGGAGTACTTC	CASSSPGQGGSGEYF
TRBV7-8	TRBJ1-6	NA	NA	TGTGCCAGCAGCTTAGCGTATCGGGCCCTCGGTTCACCCCTCCACTTT	CASSLAYRALGSPLHF
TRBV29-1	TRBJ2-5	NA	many	TGCAGCGGACAGTCGTACCAAGAGACCCAGTACTTC	CSGQSYQETQYF
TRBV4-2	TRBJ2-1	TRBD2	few	TGTGCCAGCAGCCAAGGGAATCTAGCGGGGGTGCATGAGCAGTTCTTC	CASSQGNLAGVHEQFF
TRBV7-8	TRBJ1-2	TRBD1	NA	TGTGCCAGCAGCTCCCGGACAGGGGGTAACTATGGCTACACCTTC	CASSSRTGGNYGYTF
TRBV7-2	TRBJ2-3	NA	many	TGTGCCAGCATAAGTTCTCGGGCCACAGATACGCAGTATTTT	CASISSRATDTQYF
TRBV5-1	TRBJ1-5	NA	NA	TGCGCCAGCAGCTTGGGACAGGCCGAAAATCAGCCCCAGCATTTT	CASSLGQAENQPQHF
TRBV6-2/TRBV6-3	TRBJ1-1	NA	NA	TGTGCCAGCAGTCAACAGGCTCTCAAAGCTTTCTTT	CASSQQALKAFF
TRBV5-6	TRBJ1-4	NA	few	TGTGCCAGCAGCTTCCAGGGCGGGCGGCTGTTTTTT	CASSFQGGRLFF
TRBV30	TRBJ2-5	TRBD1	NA	TGTGCCTGGGCAGGGGGCGGAGAGACCCAGTACTTC	CAWAGGGETQYF
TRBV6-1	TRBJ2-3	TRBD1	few	TGTGCCAGCAGTGCCGGGACAGGGAGGGAGTATTTT	CASSAGTGREYF
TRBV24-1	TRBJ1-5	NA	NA	TGTGCCACCAGTGATTCGACAGTTCTTAGCAATCAGCCCCAGCATTTT	CATSDSTVLSNQPQHF
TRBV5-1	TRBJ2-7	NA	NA	TGCGCCAGCACCGACACAGGGTCCAACGAGCAGTACTTC	CASTDTGSNEQYF
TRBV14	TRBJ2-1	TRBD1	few	TGTGCCAGCAGCCAATGGGGGACAGAGACCAATGAGCAGTTCTTC	CASSQWGTETNEQFF
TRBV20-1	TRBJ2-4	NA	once	TGCAGTGGGGCGGGGAAAAACATTCAGTACTTC	CSGAGKNIQYF
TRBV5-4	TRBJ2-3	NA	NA	TGTGCCAGCAGCGAGGGAGGAACAGATACGCAGTATTTT	CASSEGGTDTQYF
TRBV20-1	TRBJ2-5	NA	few	TGCAGTGCTAGAGATTCAGGAGAGACCCAGTACTTC	CSARDSGETQYF
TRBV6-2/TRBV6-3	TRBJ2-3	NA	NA	TGTGCCAGCAGTTACTCCGTGACCGAACCTCATCCAGATACGCAGTATTTT	CASSYSVTEPHPDTQYF
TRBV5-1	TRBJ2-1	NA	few	TGCGCCAGCAGCTTGGGGCCGGCGGATGAGCAGTTCTTC	CASSLGPADEQFF
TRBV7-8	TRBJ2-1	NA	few	TGTGCCAGCAGCCCGGCGGGACAGATCTACAATGAGCAGTTCTTC	CASSPAGQIYNEQFF
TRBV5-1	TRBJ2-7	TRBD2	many	TGCGCCAGCAGCTTGGGACTAGCCGTCGAGCAGTACTTC	CASSLGLAVEQYF
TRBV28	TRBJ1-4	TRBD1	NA	TGTGCCAGTCTGGACAGGGAGAATGAAAAACTGTTTTTT	CASLDRENEKLFF
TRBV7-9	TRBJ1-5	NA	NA	TGTGCCAGCAGCCCAACGGTACGGGATGATCAGCCCCAGCATTTT	CASSPTVRDDQPQHF
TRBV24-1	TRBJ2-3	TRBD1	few	TGTGCCACCAGTGTGGGACAGGGTTCAGATACGCAGTATTTT	CATSVGQGSDTQYF
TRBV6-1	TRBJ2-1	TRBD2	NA	TGTGCCAGCAGTGCGAGACTAGCGGCCTACAATGAGCAGTTCTTC	CASSARLAAYNEQFF
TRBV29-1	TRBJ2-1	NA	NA	TGCAGCGTTGAAGATCTGGACCGTAGCTCCTACAATGAGCAGTTCTTC	CSVEDLDRSSYNEQFF
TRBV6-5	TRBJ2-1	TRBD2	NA	TGTGCCAGCAAGCGGGGGGACCCCTACAATGAGCAGTTCTTC	CASKRGDPYNEQFF
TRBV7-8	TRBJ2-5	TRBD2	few	TGTGCCAGCAGCCAAACTAGCGGGGGGTACCAAGAGACCCAGTACTTC	CASSQTSGGYQETQYF
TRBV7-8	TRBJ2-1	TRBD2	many	TGTGCCAGCAGCTTAGCGCTGGCGGGGGGACGGTTCTTC	CASSLALAGGRFF
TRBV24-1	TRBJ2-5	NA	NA	TGTGCCACCAGTGATTTGAGGGGAGAGACCCAGTACTTC	CATSDLRGETQYF
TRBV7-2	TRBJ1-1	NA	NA	TGTGCCAGCAGCTTCCCAGCTACTGAAGCTTTCTTT	CASSFPATEAFF
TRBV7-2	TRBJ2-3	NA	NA	TGTGCCAGCATCTTGACTTATTCAGATACGCAGTATTTT	CASILTYSDTQYF
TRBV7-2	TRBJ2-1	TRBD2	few	TGTGCCAGCAGCTTCCCTAGCGGGGGGAAGCGTGAGCAGTTCTTC	CASSFPSGGKREQFF
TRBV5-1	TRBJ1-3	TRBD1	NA	TGCGCCAGCAGCGAACAGGGGGCCGGTGGAAACACCATATATTTT	CASSEQGAGGNTIYF
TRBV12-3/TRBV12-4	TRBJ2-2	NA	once	TGTGCCAGCAGTTTAGTAAGGGCGAACACCGGGGAGCTGTTTTTT	CASSLVRANTGELFF
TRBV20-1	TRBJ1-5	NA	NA	TGCAGTGCTAGAGTCCAGGGGCGGTTCAATCAGCCCCAGCATTTT	CSARVQGRFNQPQHF